This T cell receptor (beta chain) was documented in a study of CD8 T cells in ankylosing spondylitis. The CDR3 totals 13 residues. The ends were cut back, 1 base at V and 9 bases at J, with 10 bases in the middle. CDR1 is SGHAT, CDR2 FQNNGV, per germline. TCR beta libraries were made by quantitative 5'-RACE with molecular barcodes. TCRdb re-derived calls from the 5' RACE reads in MiXCR, one entry per CDR3 protein. The sample comprises a few hundred thousand distinct CDR3 sequences, 6.5% to 10% of which are singletons, and 14% to 15% rests with the top ten. General study results and limits: A CD8+ phenotype characterized the disease-linked clones, which were relatively rare in peripheral blood. Significant enrichment of disease-linked clones was reportedly seen in matched ankylosing spondylitis synovial fluid. A number of the motif variants had already been described in reactive arthritis synovial fluid and blood. Seemingly distinctive of ankylosing spondylitis blood was a TCR beta motif formed by eight highly homologous variants.

Many counts were recorded for this clonotype. Its antigen is as yet unknown. The receptor comes from a male donor with ankylosing spondylitis. The rearrangement joins TRBV11-2 to TRBJ2-1; D is unclear. Sequences were obtained from blood, either unsorted or a sorted T cell fraction (not recorded which). The CDR3 loop reads CASSLGHFGEQFF. CDR3 coding DNA: TGTGCCAGCAGCTTAGGACACTTCGGTGAGCAGTTCTTC.